A selection of T cell receptor beta chains follows, all from one sample in a study of blood T cell repertoires in COVID-19. Here immunoSEQ multiplex PCR was the method, and the copy in TCRdb shows in-frame clones only, minus some. The sample records roughly 40,000 clones, approximately 73% being singletons. Sequencing was performed on peripheral blood. All receptors come from an elderly man with acute or convalescent COVID-19. CDR3s include the opening cysteine and the closing phenylalanine or tryptophan. A D gene is named only where the DNA matches it firmly. Expanded clones are given a class, and other clones once, few, many or no size at all.

j_gene	v_gene	len	d_gene	abundance	CDR3nt	CDR3aa
TRBJ1-1	TRBV6-1	14	.	.	TGTGCCAGCAGTGAAATCGGGAGCGACACTGAAGCTTTCTTT	CASSEIGSDTEAFF
TRBJ2-2	TRBV7-7	16	TRBD1	few	TGTGCTAGCAGCCTCGCCCCCTTTACAGGGGTGGGGGAGCTGTTTTTT	CASSLAPFTGVGELFF
TRBJ1-2	TRBV14	15	.	few	TGTGCCAGCAGCCAAGTAACAGGACAGACCACAGGCTACACCTTC	CASSQVTGQTTGYTF
TRBJ2-4	TRBV2	16	.	.	TGTGCCAGCAGTGACGGTCAGGGAGGTGCCAAAAACATTCAGTACTTC	CASSDGQGGAKNIQYF
TRBJ2-1	TRBV11-2	14	TRBD2	.	TGTGCCAGCAGCTTGCGGGGGGCCTACAATGAGCAGTTCTTC	CASSLRGAYNEQFF
TRBJ2-7	TRBV3-1/TRBV3-2	16	TRBD1	.	TGTGCCAGCAGCCAACCGTTAGGACAGGGGAGCTCCGAGCAGTACTTC	CASSQPLGQGSSEQYF
TRBJ2-3	TRBV30	15	TRBD1	once	TGTGCCTGGAGTGCCTCTGCAACAGGGGCAGATACGCAGTATTTT	CAWSASATGADTQYF
TRBJ2-3	TRBV5-1	15	TRBD1	.	TGCGCCAGCAGCCCCGGGACAGGGAGCACAGATACGCAGTATTTT	CASSPGTGSTDTQYF
TRBJ2-3	TRBV9	15	TRBD1	.	TGTGCCAGCAGCCCTCGACAGGGGTCCACAGATACGCAGTATTTT	CASSPRQGSTDTQYF
TRBJ2-3	TRBV7-6	15	TRBD2	.	TGTGCCAGCAGCTTATCGGGGGGGGCCGTAGATACGCAGTATTTT	CASSLSGGAVDTQYF
TRBJ2-7	TRBV14	16	.	.	TGTGCCAGCAGCCAAGACCCCGGTGGGGCCCCCTACGAGCAGTACTTC	CASSQDPGGAPYEQYF
TRBJ2-3	TRBV4-2	15	.	few	TGTGCCAGCAGCCAAGATGGGGGCAGCACAGATACGCAGTATTTT	CASSQDGGSTDTQYF
TRBJ1-1	TRBV27	14	.	.	TGTGCCAGCAGTTTTCTCAGGGAGGGGGTGGGCGCTTTCTTT	CASSFLREGVGAFF
TRBJ1-2	TRBV7-2	14	.	.	TGTGCCAGCAGCGGTGGCTCATGGAGGGAAGGCTACACCTTC	CASSGGSWREGYTF
TRBJ2-7	TRBV9	16	TRBD2	few	TGTGCCAGCAGCCCACGACTAGCGGGAGCAGCGTACGAGCAGTACTTC	CASSPRLAGAAYEQYF
TRBJ2-3	TRBV5-1	14	.	.	TGCGCCAGCAGCATTCTAGCGAGCACAGATACGCAGTATTTT	CASSILASTDTQYF
TRBJ1-1	TRBV5-1	15	TRBD1	.	TGCGCCAGCAGCTTGGTGGGACAGGGGGCCACTGAAGCTTTCTTT	CASSLVGQGATEAFF
TRBJ1-2	TRBV5-4	13	TRBD1	.	TGTGCCAGCAGCTTCGACAGGGACGGTGGCTACACCTTC	CASSFDRDGGYTF
TRBJ2-3	TRBV29-1	15	.	few	TGCAGCGTTGAGGGGGCCATGGGCATCACAGATACGCAGTATTTT	CSVEGAMGITDTQYF
TRBJ2-5	TRBV2	14	.	.	TGTGCCAGCAGTGCCCTAACAGGGAAGGAGACCCAGTACTTC	CASSALTGKETQYF
TRBJ2-5	TRBV7-2	19	TRBD2	once	TGTGCCAGCAGCTTAATATCAATCTCTGCGGGGGGGCCGGGGGAGACCCAGTACTTC	CASSLISISAGGPGETQYF
TRBJ1-4	TRBV7-9	14	TRBD1	.	TGTGCCAGCAGCGTGGGACAGGGTAATGAAAAACTGTTTTTT	CASSVGQGNEKLFF
TRBJ2-1	TRBV5-1	15	TRBD1	.	TGCGCCAGCAGCTCCGGGACAGACTCCTACAATGAGCAGTTCTTC	CASSSGTDSYNEQFF
TRBJ2-1	TRBV5-6	14	TRBD2	.	TGTGCCAGCAGTACTGGGACTAGCGGGAGTGAGCAGTTCTTC	CASSTGTSGSEQFF
TRBJ2-7	TRBV18	17	TRBD1	.	TGTGCCAGCTCCCCCCCGGGCGGACAGGGGGCGTTGCACGAGCAGTACTTC	CASSPPGGQGALHEQYF
TRBJ2-1	TRBV5-4	16	TRBD1	.	TGTGCCAGCAGCTTGGAGGGGGCGGCACTCTACAATGAGCAGTTCTTC	CASSLEGAALYNEQFF
TRBJ2-5	TRBV19	17	TRBD2	.	TGTGCCAGTAGTATAGATGGGACTAGCGGATGGGCAGGGACCCAGTACTTC	CASSIDGTSGWAGTQYF
TRBJ2-7	TRBV11-2	13	.	.	TGTGCCAGCAGCGAAATGTTCAGCGGCGAGCAGTACTTC	CASSEMFSGEQYF
TRBJ2-7	TRBV28	13	.	.	TGTGCCAGCAGTTTTAGCGGACCCTACGAGCAGTACTTC	CASSFSGPYEQYF
TRBJ1-2	TRBV4-1	16	TRBD1	few	TGCGCCAGCAGCCAACCGGGACAGAAAGCTAACTATGGCTACACCTTC	CASSQPGQKANYGYTF
TRBJ2-3	TRBV19	13	TRBD1	many	TGTGCCAGTAGTTGGACAGGGGCAGATACGCAGTATTTT	CASSWTGADTQYF
TRBJ2-1	TRBV3-1/TRBV3-2	14	TRBD1	.	TGTGCCAGCAGCGCAGGGGGCGGGATTGGGGAGCAGTTCTTC	CASSAGGGIGEQFF
TRBJ1-1	TRBV18	15	.	.	TGTGCCAGCTCACCAGCGGGGGACATGAACACTGAAGCTTTCTTT	CASSPAGDMNTEAFF
TRBJ2-2	TRBV7-8	15	.	.	TGTGCCAGCAGCTTAGGGGGGACAAACACCGGGGAGCTGTTTTTT	CASSLGGTNTGELFF
TRBJ1-1	TRBV20-1	11	.	.	TGCAGCTGCACGGGGGGCACTGAAGCTTTCTTT	CSCTGGTEAFF
TRBJ2-2	TRBV7-8	15	TRBD1	.	TGTGCCAGCAGAATAACAGTAGGGGGCTCCGGGGAGCTGTTTTTT	CASRITVGGSGELFF
TRBJ2-1	TRBV28	13	.	.	TGTGCCAGCGGGTTCTCAGCAGGCGATGAGCAGTTCTTC	CASGFSAGDEQFF
TRBJ2-3	TRBV7-3	13	.	.	TGTGCCAGCAGCGTCACTAGCACAGATACGCAGTATTTT	CASSVTSTDTQYF
TRBJ1-2	TRBV6-5	13	.	.	TGTGCCAGCAGTTCTCCGGGGGGGATTTCCTACACCTTC	CASSSPGGISYTF
TRBJ1-4	TRBV5-8	15	TRBD1	once	TGTGCCAGCAGAGGTCAGGGGGCGACTAATGAAAAACTGTTTTTT	CASRGQGATNEKLFF
TRBJ2-7	TRBV28	13	.	.	TGTGCCAGCAGTTTAGGGGGGAGTTACGAGCAGTACTTC	CASSLGGSYEQYF
TRBJ2-2	TRBV2	14	.	few	TGTGCCAGTCGAGGAGCGGCGAACACCGGGGAGCTGTTTTTT	CASRGAANTGELFF
TRBJ1-5	TRBV2	13	.	.	TGTGCCAGCATGGGAGGGGTAGGCAAAACCCAGCATTTT	CASMGGVGKTQHF
TRBJ1-1	TRBV30	15	TRBD1	.	TGTGCCTGGAGCCCTACAGGGGGCGCCGAGACTGAAGCTTTCTTT	CAWSPTGGAETEAFF
TRBJ2-7	TRBV19	14	TRBD1	.	TGTGCCAGTAGTGACTCGGGGACAGGGGTCGAGCAGTACTTC	CASSDSGTGVEQYF
TRBJ1-4	TRBV5-1	15	TRBD1	.	TGCGCCAGCAGCGATCAGGGGGAGGCTAATGAAAAACTGTTTTTT	CASSDQGEANEKLFF